A selection of T cell receptor beta chains follows, all from one sample in a study of blood T cell repertoires in COVID-19. The table came from immunoSEQ multiplex PCR; TCRdb's copy has only in-frame clones and leaves some out. The data hold 200,000 to 250,000 clones, with about 90% observed a single time. The sample consisted of PBMCs or T cells enriched from blood (not recorded which). These TCRs come from a young woman who had recovered from COVID-19. Each CDR3 is given with its conserved first and last residue. Each record gives: V gene, J gene, D gene, clone size, CDR3 DNA, CDR3 protein. D genes are given only for firm matches. Size tells how often a clone was seen (once, few, many) or the class of an expanded clone, and some rows leave it out.

>TRBV5-1|TRBJ2-7|TRBD2|.
TGCGCCAGCAGCTTGGCCGGGGGGGCAGGGTACGAGCAGTACTTC
CASSLAGGAGYEQYF
>TRBV18|TRBJ2-3|.|.
TGTGCCAGCTCACCGTTGGGGCTAGCGACTAGCACAGATACGCAGTATTTT
CASSPLGLATSTDTQYF
>TRBV5-1|TRBJ2-7|TRBD2|.
TGCGCCAGCAGCTTGTATACTAGCGGGAGCTACGAGCAGTACTTC
CASSLYTSGSYEQYF
>TRBV3-1/TRBV3-2|TRBJ2-7|TRBD2|few
TGTGCCAGCAGCCCGGGACTAGCGGACTACGAGCAGTACTTC
CASSPGLADYEQYF
>TRBV10-2|TRBJ2-7|TRBD2|.
TGCGCCAGCAGACTAGCGGGGACCTCCTACGAGCAGTACTTC
CASRLAGTSYEQYF
>TRBV5-8|TRBJ1-2|.|.
TGTGCCAGCAGCTTGGACCAGGTTGATGGCTACACCTTC
CASSLDQVDGYTF
>TRBV13|TRBJ2-7|.|.
TGTGCCAGCAGCTCCCAGGGGGGACAAGCTGGGGAGCAGTACTTC
CASSSQGGQAGEQYF
>TRBV4-3|TRBJ1-6|.|.
TGCGCCAGCAGCCCGTCCGCGCTAGGTTCACCCCTCCACTTT
CASSPSALGSPLHF
>TRBV5-1|TRBJ2-6|.|.
TGCGCCAGCAGCCCGCTTGCGACACGGTCAATCTCTGGGGCCAACGTCCTGACTTTC
CASSPLATRSISGANVLTF
>TRBV4-1|TRBJ2-4|TRBD1|.
TGCGCCAGCAGCCAAGAGAGGGTCAGGGGGCAGGCCAAAAACATTCAGTACTTC
CASSQERVRGQAKNIQYF
>TRBV24-1|TRBJ2-1|TRBD1|.
TGTGCCACCAGTGGGGACAGAGCAACCTACAATGAGCAGTTCTTC
CATSGDRATYNEQFF
>TRBV28|TRBJ1-2|.|.
TGTGCCAGCAGTTTCTGGGCTTTTAACTATGGCTACACCTTC
CASSFWAFNYGYTF
>TRBV28|TRBJ2-7|TRBD2|.
TGTGCCAGCAGTTTACGCGGGCTAGCGGGGATCTACGAGCAGTACTTC
CASSLRGLAGIYEQYF
>TRBV13|TRBJ2-5|TRBD2|.
TGTGCCAGCTGCAGGACTAGCGGGACAGAAGAGACCCAGTACTTC
CASCRTSGTEETQYF
>TRBV3-1/TRBV3-2|TRBJ1-1|TRBD1|.
TGTGCCAGCAGCCAACCTGGACAGGGTGGCACTGAAGCTTTCTTT
CASSQPGQGGTEAFF
>TRBV7-3|TRBJ1-2|TRBD1|few
TGTGCCAGCAGCCCGCAGGGACAGGGTGGGGATGGCTACACCTTC
CASSPQGQGGDGYTF
>TRBV2|TRBJ2-5|TRBD2|.
TGTGCCAGCGGAGGACTACTAGCGGGAGTGGCGGAGACCCAGTACTTC
CASGGLLAGVAETQYF
>TRBV6-1|TRBJ2-1|.|.
TGTGCCAGCAGTGAAACTCCCACAAGCGGGAAAGGGGGGTTCTTC
CASSETPTSGKGGFF
>TRBV7-6|TRBJ2-2|.|.
TGTGCCAGCAGCTTAGCGCCCCTAGGGGGTAACACCGGGGAGCTGTTTTTT
CASSLAPLGGNTGELFF
>TRBV3-1/TRBV3-2|TRBJ1-1|TRBD1|.
TGTGCCAGCAGCCACCCGGGACAGGGTAACACTGAAGCTTTCTTT
CASSHPGQGNTEAFF
>TRBV12-5|TRBJ1-1|.|.
TGTGCTAGTGGTTTGGCAGGGAACACTGAAGCTTTCTTT
CASGLAGNTEAFF
>TRBV27|TRBJ1-4|TRBD1|.
TGTGCCAGCAGTTCCAATAAGGGGGCGGGTAATGAAAAACTGTTTTTT
CASSSNKGAGNEKLFF